Sequencing of this T cell receptor beta chain was carried out in a study of immune characterization of retroperitoneal liposarcoma. TCRdb itself ran the PCR reads through MiXCR, one entry per CDR3 protein. The sample contains around 2,300 distinct CDR3 sequences, around 50% of which appear only once. The CDR3 consists of 14 residues. The V and J ends lost 5 bases and 1 base respectively, with 11 bases between them. The sample comprised tumor tissue. This chain joins TRBV12-3 or TRBV12-4 and TRBJ1-1; D call uncertain. This clonotype was obtained from a female donor with retroperitoneal liposarcoma. CDR3 DNA sequence: TGTGCCAGCAGTCCGCCCCGTTCGAACACTGAAGCTTTCTTT. Translating gives CASSPPRSNTEAFF.